This T cell receptor beta chain was sequenced for a study of blood T cell repertoires in COVID-19. Whole-study context: COVID-19 samples collected from the United States, Italy and Spain covered acute and convalescent phases. Sources were T cells, B-cell-depleted T cells, or PBMCs; the material itself was cDNA or gDNA.

Per the original methods: How many nucleated cells were present was estimated from reference gene primer amplification. Generated by immunoSEQ multiplex PCR, the TCRdb table keeps only in-frame clones and is missing some. V and J calls and clone size are those listed in that table; D and trimming were worked out from the DNA. The sample yields around 84,000 clones, 70% to 75% seen once. The sequenced sample was peripheral blood. The source of this sequence is a man over 45 with active or convalescent COVID-19.

The CDR3 DNA reads TGTGCCAGCAGCCAAGGAGACGAGCAGTACTTC. It yields the protein CASSQGDEQYF. The chain employs TRBV4-2 and TRBJ2-7; D uncertain. Germline values: CDR1 LGHNA, CDR2 YNFKEQ. The CDR3 spans 11 residues. The V gene lost 1 base and the J gene lost 5 bases, with 3 bases spanning the gap.